Listed here are 31 T cell receptor beta chains from one sample, sequenced in a study of T cell responses to AZD1222 COVID-19 vaccine. Measured with immunoSEQ multiplex PCR; TCRdb has only the in-frame clones, and not every one. This table has about 93,000 clones, 80% to 90% appearing once. Specimen: peripheral blood, collected 28 days after the second AZD1222 dose. Receptor source: an adult who received the AZD1222 COVID-19 vaccine.

V and J are TRBV15 and TRBJ1-2; TRBD1 matches at 9 bases. After removal of 1 base from V and 8 bases from J, the junction contained 5 bases not matched to a gene. CDR3 size: 14 residues. CDR1 is LNHNV and CDR2 is YYDKDF in the germline V gene (reference sequence). The CDR3 protein is CATSRGRDRGGYTF. DNA for the CDR3: TGTGCCACCAGCAGAGGTCGAGACAGGGGGGGCTACACCTTC.

Worth noting for this clone: In the same sample, other DNA sequences code for this CDR3. The chain joins TRBV5-1 to TRBJ1-4, with 7 nucleotides matching TRBD1. The CDR3 runs to 14 residues. V was clipped by 0 bases and J by 8 bases; unmatched bases: 4. Germline V gene lookup returns CDR1 SGHRS and CDR2 YFSETQ. The CDR3 sequence is CASSLAGGDEKLFF. As DNA, the CDR3 is TGCGCCAGCAGCTTGGCAGGGGGGGACGAAAAACTGTTTTTT.

This clone appeared once. CDR3 DNA sequence: TGTGCCAGCAGTTACTCGGGTGGGGACAGGCCCTACGAGCAGTACTTC. It yields the protein CASSYSGGDRPYEQYF. The rearrangement joins TRBV6-5 to TRBJ2-7, with 8 positions matching TRBD1. Germline CDR1 reads MNHEY; CDR2 reads SVGAGI. This CDR3 is 16 amino acids long. After removal of 0 bases from V and 2 bases from J, the junction contained 6 bases not matched to a gene.

The genes are TRBV4-1 and TRBJ2-1; D could derive from TRBD1 or TRBD2 (5 bases each). V lost 1 base and J 6 bases, leaving 10 bases between the germline ends. This CDR3 contains 14 residues. Germline V gives CDR1 MGHRA, CDR2 YSYEKL. The CDR3 here is CASSQGDGANEQFF. The CDR3 DNA reads as TGCGCCAGCAGCCAAGGAGACGGGGCCAATGAGCAGTTCTTC.

This chain uses TRBV2 with TRBJ1-3; D is possibly TRBD1 (5 bases). In germline, CDR1 is SNHLY, CDR2 FYNNEI. This CDR3 is 14 amino acids long. With 8 bases removed from V and 4 bases from J, the gap between germline ends came to 15 bases. The CDR3 DNA sequence: TGTGCCAGCTGGGACGGGACGTCGGGAAACACCATATATTTT. It specifies CASWDGTSGNTIYF.

This clone was detected a few times. This chain connects TRBV7-6 to TRBJ1-6; D is uncertain. V lost 5 bases, J lost 3 bases, and 20 bases lay in between. This CDR3 region has 18 residues. Germline CDR1 is SGHVS and CDR2 is FNYEAQ. CDR3 in amino acids: CASSERPPRPDYNSPLHF. DNA for the CDR3: TGTGCCAGCAGCGAGCGTCCCCCTAGGCCAGACTATAATTCACCCCTCCACTTT.

This chain connects TRBV15 to TRBJ2-1, with D perhaps matching TRBD2 (5 bases). Trimming left V 3 bases short and J 5 bases short, with 20 bases between. This CDR3 contains 17 residues. CDR1 is LNHNV and CDR2 is YYDKDF in the germline V gene (reference sequence). The CDR3 loop is CATSSSEREPRDNEQFF. The CDR3 DNA follows: TGTGCCACCAGCAGCTCGGAAAGGGAGCCCCGCGACAATGAGCAGTTCTTC.

The rearrangement links TRBV2 to TRBJ2-7, with 9 bases lining up with TRBD1. After removal of 8 bases from V and 2 bases from J, the junction contained 4 bases not matched to a gene. This CDR3 region has 13 residues. Germline V gene lookup returns CDR1 SNHLY and CDR2 FYNNEI. CDR3 nucleotide sequence: TGTGCCAGCGGGACAGGGCCCGCCTACGAGCAGTACTTC. Amino acids: CASGTGPAYEQYF.

The chain has TRBV6-2 or TRBV6-3 and TRBJ2-2; D unclear. This CDR3 region has 14 residues. Germline lookup yields CDR1 MNHEY and CDR2 SVGEGT. The V end lost 5 bases, the J end lost 13 bases, and 20 bases lay between the germline ends. This chain's CDR3 is CASSPSWTVRSLFF. The CDR3 DNA reads as TGTGCCAGCAGTCCCTCCTGGACCGTCCGGTCGCTGTTTTTT.

The chain recombines TRBV27 with TRBJ2-7; D might be TRBD1 (6 bases). Trimming stripped 6 bases from V and 0 bases from J, with 18 bases between. Germline lookup yields CDR1 MNHEY and CDR2 SMNVEV (reference sequence). The CDR3 contains 16 residues. The DNA for the CDR3 is TGTGCCAGCAGCCCCTCGACAGGTCTACTCTCCTACGAGCAGTACTTC. It codes for CASSPSTGLLSYEQYF.

The rearrangement joins TRBV6-6 to TRBJ1-1; tentative D call: TRBD1 (5 bases). This CDR3 spans 13 amino acids. Trimming pared 0 bases from V and 3 bases from J, leaving 5 bases between. Looked up from germline, CDR1 is MNHNY and CDR2 is SVGAGI (reference sequence). Written as DNA, the CDR3 is TGTGCCAGCAGTTACTCGACAGACACTGAAGCTTTCTTT. Amino acid sequence: CASSYSTDTEAFF.

V is TRBV21-1 and J is TRBJ2-6. TRBV21-1 is a recognized pseudogene. The CDR3 totals 17 residues. Here the CDR3 DNA reads TGTGCCAGCAGTCCCAACGGACCACACTCTGGGGCCAACGTCCTGACTTTC. It specifies CASSPNGPHSGANVLTF.

The chain couples TRBV5-1 to TRBJ2-6; D gene ambiguous. CDR1 is SGHRS and CDR2 is YFSETQ in the germline V gene. There are 16 residues in the CDR3. V lost 2 bases, J lost 2 bases, and 11 bases lay in between. CDR3 bases: TGCGCCAGCAGCTTCAACCCAGGCCCTGGGGCCAACGTCCTGACTTTC. This translates into CASSFNPGPGANVLTF.

The sample holds a few counts of this clone. This chain links TRBV6-4 with TRBJ2-1, with D unclear. This CDR3 region has 15 residues. Trimming cost V 2 bases and J 0 bases, with 8 bases left between them. Germline assignment: CDR1 MRHNA and CDR2 SNTAGT. CDR3 region: CASSDGISSYNEQFF. The CDR3, as DNA: TGTGCCAGCAGTGACGGGATCAGCTCCTACAATGAGCAGTTCTTC.

In its sample, this clone was seen once. The chain recombines TRBV29-1 with TRBJ1-2, with D perhaps TRBD1 (6 bases). V dropped 3 bases and J dropped 4 bases, with 18 bases sitting between them. The CDR3 is 15 residues long. CDR1 is SQVTM and CDR2 is ANQGSEA in the germline V gene. The CDR3: CSVEWGRGHGYGYTF. In DNA form, the CDR3 reads TGCAGCGTTGAGTGGGGGCGGGGGCACGGCTATGGCTACACCTTC.

This chain links TRBV7-8 with TRBJ2-2; possible D gene TRBD1, 9 bases. Trimming pared 4 bases from V and 3 bases from J, leaving 21 bases between. The CDR3 extends over 18 amino acids. Germline loops: CDR1 SGHVS, CDR2 FQNEAQ. The CDR3 nucleotides read TGTGCCAGCAGCTCACAGGGGGCTGGAGCGGGAGACACCGGGGAGCTGTTTTTT. Its translation is CASSSQGAGAGDTGELFF.

The chain has TRBV30 and TRBJ1-6; a weak D match, TRBD1 (6 bases). The germline V and J ends were trimmed by 4 bases and 7 bases, with 17 bases remaining between them. The CDR3 totals 15 residues. Looked up from germline, CDR1 is GTSNPN and CDR2 is SVGIG (reference sequence). Here the CDR3 DNA reads TGTGCCTGGACCAGGGGCGCGGTGGAGAATTCACCCCTCCACTTT. Its protein product is CAWTRGAVENSPLHF.

The chain combines TRBV3-1 (or the pseudogene TRBV3-2) with TRBJ1-5; D is undetermined. Trimming cost V 4 bases and J 2 bases, with 12 bases left between them. From germline, CDR1 is LGHDT and CDR2 YNNKEL (reference sequence). The CDR3 spans 15 residues. For the CDR3, the DNA is TGTGCCAGCAGCCTTGGTCCGGCACGCAATCAGCCCCAGCATTTT. Protein product: CASSLGPARNQPQHF.

This chain links TRBV6-5 with TRBJ1-2, with 7 bases aligning to TRBD1. The J segment lost 4 bases and the V segment lost 6 bases, leaving 11 bases of the junction unmatched. This CDR3 has 15 residues. CDR1 MNHEY and CDR2 SVGAGI come from the germline V gene. DNA for the CDR3: TGTGCCAGCAGGGACATTGGGACAGCCGCCTATGGCTACACCTTC. As protein: CASRDIGTAAYGYTF.

This chain connects TRBV18 to TRBJ1-1; TRBD1 is a possible D gene (5 bases). This CDR3 has 12 amino acids. V dropped 5 bases and J dropped 11 bases, with 15 bases sitting between them. The germline CDR1 and CDR2 sequences are KGHSH and LQKENI. CDR3 DNA: TGTGCCAGCTCAGACAACAGGATGGGGGCTTTCTTT. Its translation is CASSDNRMGAFF.

The chain combines TRBV25-1 with TRBJ1-6; D might be TRBD1 (5 bases). The ends were cut back, 0 bases at V and 6 bases at J, with 9 bases in the middle. The CDR3 runs to 15 residues. CDR1 and CDR2 from the germline V gene are MGHDK and SYGVNS. The CDR3 is CASSEYGAANSPLHF. In DNA form, the CDR3 reads TGTGCCAGCAGTGAATATGGGGCGGCTAATTCACCCCTCCACTTT.

The rearrangement links TRBV6-2 or TRBV6-3 to TRBJ2-1, with 11 bases fitting TRBD2. CDR1 is MNHEY, CDR2 SVGEGT, per germline. V was pared by 5 bases and J by 2 bases, with 5 bases of the junction left unmatched. The CDR3 runs 16 residues. CDR3 amino acids: CASSLAGGPPYNEQFF. The CDR3 DNA is TGTGCCAGCAGTCTAGCGGGGGGACCCCCCTACAATGAGCAGTTCTTC.

This chain links TRBV5-1 with TRBJ1-5; no definite D call. The length of the CDR3 is 14 residues. CDR1 SGHRS and CDR2 YFSETQ come from the germline V gene. V gave up 2 bases and J gave up 1 base, with 7 bases separating them. The CDR3 DNA reads TGCGCCAGCAGCTTCTCCATGAGCAATCAGCCCCAGCATTTT. Translation gives CASSFSMSNQPQHF.

This rearrangement joins TRBV9 to TRBJ2-3, with D unclear. The CDR3 is 14 residues long. Germline V CDR1 and CDR2: SGDLS, YYNGEE. The V and J ends lost 0 bases and 2 bases respectively, with 7 bases between them. CDR3 sequence reads: CASSVDQFTDTQYF. The CDR3 nucleotides are TGTGCCAGCAGCGTAGACCAGTTCACAGATACGCAGTATTTT.

This rearrangement joins TRBV7-9 to TRBJ2-5; weak D call: TRBD1 (6 bases). The CDR3 totals 16 residues. The V end lost 0 bases, the J end lost 4 bases, and 15 bases lay between the germline ends. Germline V gives CDR1 SEHNR, CDR2 FQNEAQ (reference sequence). DNA for the CDR3: TGTGCCAGCAGCTTAGCGAGGACAGCCGGAGGAGAGACCCAGTACTTC. Amino acids: CASSLARTAGGETQYF.

V gene TRBV6-1 combines with J gene TRBJ1-1, with D possibly matching TRBD1 (5 bases). The CDR3 loop spans 16 amino acids. CDR1 is MNHNS and CDR2 is SASEGT in the germline V gene. V gave up 4 bases and J gave up 1 base, with 16 bases separating them. CDR3 coding DNA: TGTGCCAGCAGTGCGGACTTAACGGGGACGAACACTGAAGCTTTCTTT. Translation: CASSADLTGTNTEAFF.

The chain uses TRBV19 and TRBJ1-1; D is unclear. The CDR3 contains 12 residues. Looked up from germline, CDR1 is LNHDA and CDR2 is SQIVND (reference sequence). V was pared by 3 bases and J by 10 bases, with 12 bases between. CDR3 DNA: TGTGCCAGTAGTATCCCCAGGAATGTAGCTTTCTTT. Residues: CASSIPRNVAFF.

The V call is TRBV6-5, the J call TRBJ1-6; D possibly corresponds to TRBD1 (6 bases). The germline V and J ends were trimmed by 2 bases and 7 bases, with 12 bases remaining between them. There are 15 residues in the CDR3. CDR1 and CDR2 from the germline V gene are MNHEY and SVGAGI. The CDR3, as DNA: TGTGCCAGCAGTTACGACACAGGGATAAATTCACCCCTCCACTTT. Translation: CASSYDTGINSPLHF.

The chain is built from TRBV9 and TRBJ2-1; the match to TRBD2 covers 8 bases. Germline CDR1 reads SGDLS; CDR2 reads YYNGEE. The CDR3 covers 16 residues. The junction had 13 bases not matched to a gene; V was cut back by 3 bases and J by 8 bases. CDR3 sequence: CASSERRLAGKDEQFF. As DNA, the CDR3 is TGTGCCAGCAGCGAAAGGCGGCTAGCGGGTAAGGATGAGCAGTTCTTC.

This chain joins TRBV15 and TRBJ2-5; 12 bases match TRBD2. The ends lost 3 bases at V and 5 bases at J; junction bases unmatched: 4. The V gene's germline CDR1 is LNHNV and CDR2 YYDKDF (reference sequence). The CDR3 has 15 residues. The CDR3 region is CATSSTSGGSETQYF. The CDR3 nucleotides read TGTGCCACCAGCAGTACTAGCGGGGGGTCCGAGACCCAGTACTTC.

The chain combines TRBV5-8 with TRBJ1-5; D is uncertain. The germline V and J ends were trimmed by 3 bases and 4 bases, with 20 bases remaining between them. The germline gives CDR1 SGHTS, CDR2 YDEGEE. The CDR3 has 17 amino acids. The CDR3 region has the DNA TGTGCCAGCAGCTCGGTCTCCCGAGGGCCTTTTAATCAGCCCCAGCATTTT. Its translation is CASSSVSRGPFNQPQHF.